The entry that follows covers one T cell receptor (beta chain) sequence. Random hexamers were used to reverse transcribe the RNA input (about 0.5 to 1 ug). The authors amplified TCR beta CDR3 across 54 Vbeta and 13 Jbeta using immunoSEQ multiplex PCR. In TCRdb, the immunoSEQ multiplex PCR reads were re-called with MiXCR into one record per CDR3 protein. The sample includes hundreds of thousands of distinct CDR3 sequences, roughly 95% of them seen just once. The CDR3 sequence is 15 residues long. Trimming cost V 5 bases and J 10 bases, with 18 bases left between them. Germline V gives CDR1 MDHEN, CDR2 SYDVKM. The data were obtained in a study of CD8 T cells in Susac syndrome. Sequencing of TCR beta was carried out in blood CD8+ and CD4+ T cells. Negative magnetic isolation gave CD8+ and CD4+ cells; FACS enriched CD8+ TEMRA.

The sequenced material came from CD4+ T cells from PBMCs. The chain employs TRBV28 and TRBJ1-6; D perhaps matches TRBD1 (6 bases). The clonotype comes from a human donor with multiple sclerosis. The CDR3 loop reads CASSPTGSRSSPLHF. CDR3 in DNA: TGTGCCAGCAGTCCCACAGGGTCGAGGTCCTCACCCCTCCACTTT.